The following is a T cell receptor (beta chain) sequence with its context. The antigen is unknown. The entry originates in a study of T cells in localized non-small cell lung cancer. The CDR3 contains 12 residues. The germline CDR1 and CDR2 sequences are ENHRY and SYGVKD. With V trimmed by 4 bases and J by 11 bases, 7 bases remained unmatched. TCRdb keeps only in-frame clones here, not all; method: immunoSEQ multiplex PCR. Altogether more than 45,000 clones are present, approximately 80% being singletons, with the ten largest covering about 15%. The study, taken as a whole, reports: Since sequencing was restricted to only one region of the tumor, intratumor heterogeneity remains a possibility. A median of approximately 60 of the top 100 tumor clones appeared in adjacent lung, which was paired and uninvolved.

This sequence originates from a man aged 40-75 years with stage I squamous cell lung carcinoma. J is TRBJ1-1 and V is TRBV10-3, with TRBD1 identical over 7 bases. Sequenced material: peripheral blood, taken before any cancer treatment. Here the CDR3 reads CAISVDREKAFF. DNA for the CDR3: TGTGCCATCAGTGTTGACAGGGAAAAGGCTTTCTTT.